The clone carrying this T cell receptor beta chain was seen only once. This entry is derived from a study of control samples from healthy donors and cancer patients. TCRdb's table, derived via immunoSEQ multiplex PCR, lists solely in-frame clones and lacks some. Of 65,000 to 100,000 clones listed, 91% are singletons. The sample comprised blood. This sequence was found in a man aged 45 to 65 in good health.

The CDR3 DNA reads as TGTGCCAGCAGCTTAGTATGGCAGGGGGCATACGAGCAGTACTTC. This codes for CASSLVWQGAYEQYF. The rearrangement links TRBV7-9 to TRBJ2-7, with 8 bases aligning to TRBD1. The CDR3 covers 15 residues. The germline CDR1 and CDR2 sequences are SEHNR and FQNEAQ (reference sequence). Losses at the gene ends were 1 base for V and 4 bases for J; bases not matched to a gene: 6.